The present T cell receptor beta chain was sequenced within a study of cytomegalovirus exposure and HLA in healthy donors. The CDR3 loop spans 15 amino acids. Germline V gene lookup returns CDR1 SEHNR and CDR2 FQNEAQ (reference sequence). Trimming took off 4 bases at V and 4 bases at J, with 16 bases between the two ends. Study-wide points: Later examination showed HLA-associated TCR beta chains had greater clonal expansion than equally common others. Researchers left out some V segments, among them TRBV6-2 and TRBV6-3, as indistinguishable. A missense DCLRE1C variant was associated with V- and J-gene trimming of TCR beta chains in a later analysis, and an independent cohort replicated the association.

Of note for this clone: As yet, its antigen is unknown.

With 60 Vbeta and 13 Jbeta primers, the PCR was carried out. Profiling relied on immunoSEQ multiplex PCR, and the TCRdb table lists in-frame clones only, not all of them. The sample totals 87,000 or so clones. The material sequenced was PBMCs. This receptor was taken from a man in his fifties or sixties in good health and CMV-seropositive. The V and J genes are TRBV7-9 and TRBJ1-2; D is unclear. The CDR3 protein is CASSSAGPGFYGYTF. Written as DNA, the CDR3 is TGTGCCAGCAGCTCTGCGGGTCCCGGGTTCTATGGCTACACCTTC.